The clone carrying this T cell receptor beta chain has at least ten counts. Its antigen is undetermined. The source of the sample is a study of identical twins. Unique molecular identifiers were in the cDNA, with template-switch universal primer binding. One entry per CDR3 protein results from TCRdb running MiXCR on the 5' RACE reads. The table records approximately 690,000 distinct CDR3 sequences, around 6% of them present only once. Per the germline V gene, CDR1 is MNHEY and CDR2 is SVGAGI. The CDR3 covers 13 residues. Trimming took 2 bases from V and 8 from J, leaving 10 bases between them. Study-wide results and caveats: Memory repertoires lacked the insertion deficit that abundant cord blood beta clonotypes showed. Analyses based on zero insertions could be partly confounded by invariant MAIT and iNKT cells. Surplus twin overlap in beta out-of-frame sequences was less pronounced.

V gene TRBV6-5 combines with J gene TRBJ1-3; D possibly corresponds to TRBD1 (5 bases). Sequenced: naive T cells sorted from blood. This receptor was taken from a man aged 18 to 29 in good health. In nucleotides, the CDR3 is TGTGCCAGCAGTTACGGGGGATCGGACACCATATATTTT. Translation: CASSYGGSDTIYF.